A selection of T cell receptor beta chains follows, all from one sample in a study of blood T cell repertoires in COVID-19. Generated by immunoSEQ multiplex PCR, the TCRdb table keeps only in-frame clones and is missing some. The data show approximately 300,000 clones, 86% seen once. The material sequenced was PBMCs or T cells enriched from blood (not recorded which). The source is a woman aged 18-29 years who had recovered from COVID-19. Both conserved end residues are part of each CDR3.

v_call	j_call	cdr3_length	cdr3_aa
TRBV9	TRBJ1-1	13	CASSARGETEAFF
TRBV30	TRBJ1-1	13	CAWAQSPWTEAFF
TRBV6-5	TRBJ1-1	14	CASSGNRGNTEAFF
TRBV4-3	TRBJ1-6	16	CASSQAIHSYNSPLHF
TRBV5-1	TRBJ2-7	15	CASSFWGQDGYEQYF
TRBV7-6	TRBJ2-3	13	CASSEAGTDTQYF
TRBV5-1	TRBJ2-3	15	CASSYGLGGTDTQYF
TRBV21-1	TRBJ1-3	15	CASSNRRGPGNTIYF
TRBV7-7	TRBJ2-3	16	CASSPGLAGVLNTQYF
TRBV4-1	TRBJ2-7	16	CASSQQDRADYYEQYF
TRBV9	TRBJ2-5	15	CASSQGGLAEETQYF
TRBV19	TRBJ2-1	15	CASSKTSGVYNEQFF
TRBV7-2	TRBJ2-7	15	CASSPDSGNGYEQYF
TRBV4-2	TRBJ2-7	16	CASSHTGLADTYEQYF
TRBV28	TRBJ2-3	17	CASSPITYRGHTDTQYF
TRBV7-9	TRBJ2-6	19	CASSSGGVSGSTGANVLTF
TRBV6-5	TRBJ1-2	12	CASSYGRDGYTF
TRBV7-9	TRBJ2-7	16	CASRSRTGAGAYEQYF
TRBV7-9	TRBJ2-7	13	CASSLGQGNEQYF
TRBV5-4	TRBJ2-3	15	CASSLVQPSTDTQYF
TRBV28	TRBJ2-7	13	CASSPGLSYEQYF
TRBV19	TRBJ2-1	16	CASRLLGTGLGNEQFF
TRBV5-8	TRBJ2-2	18	CASSLAVIAGGLTGELFF
TRBV7-2	TRBJ1-4	16	CASSPRASRLDEKLFF
TRBV7-9	TRBJ2-7	15	CASSRTSGFTYEQYF
TRBV9	TRBJ1-1	12	CASSPGHTEAFF
TRBV30	TRBJ2-1	16	CAWSATRLAGGPMEFF
TRBV27	TRBJ2-7	14	CASSLFGASYEQYF